These 19 T cell receptor beta chains were sequenced from one sample in a study of cytomegalovirus exposure and HLA in healthy donors. The PCR made use of 60 Vbeta and 13 Jbeta primers. Produced via immunoSEQ multiplex PCR; TCRdb's table is partial and in-frame only. Of approximately 88,000 clones listed, over 70% were seen once; the top ten hold 5.5% to 7%. Specimen: PBMCs. The receptors were gathered from a man between 18 and 29 years old in good health and CMV-seropositive.

CDR3 amino acids: CASSRLDRGYGYTF. The CDR3 nucleotides are TGTGCCAGCAGTAGGCTTGACAGGGGCTATGGCTACACCTTC. The J gene is TRBJ1-2, the V gene TRBV6-5; 8 bases align to TRBD1. Germline loops: CDR1 MNHEY, CDR2 SVGAGI. CDR3 length equals 14 residues. J gave up 4 bases and V 5 bases, and 6 bases lay outside the gene matches.

This chain links TRBV6-5 with TRBJ2-7; 7 bases are a match to TRBD2. This CDR3 region has 14 residues. The V gene end was trimmed by 7 bases and the J gene end by 3 bases; junction bases not matched to a gene: 9. CDR1 is MNHEY and CDR2 is SVGAGI in the germline V gene. The CDR3 spells CASTPGRGSYEQYF. The CDR3 DNA is TGTGCCAGCACCCCGGGGCGGGGGAGCTACGAGCAGTACTTC.

This clone was detected a few times. The rearrangement links TRBV29-1 to TRBJ2-3; 8 nucleotides agree with TRBD2. V trimming: 3 bases; J trimming: 6 bases; junction bases outside the gene matches: 5. This CDR3 contains 13 residues. CDR1 SQVTM and CDR2 ANQGSEA come from the germline V gene. The CDR3: CSVEYGRGDTQYF. In nucleotides, the CDR3 is TGCAGCGTTGAGTACGGGAGGGGGGATACGCAGTATTTT.

The chain recombines TRBV28 with TRBJ1-5; tentative D call: TRBD1 (6 bases). V dropped 6 bases and J dropped 6 bases, with 15 bases sitting between them. The CDR3 consists of 14 residues. The germline CDR1 and CDR2 sequences are MDHEN and SYDVKM. CDR3 coding DNA: TGTGCCAGCAGGGTAGGGGGTTTAGGTCAGCCCCAGCATTTT. This codes for CASRVGGLGQPQHF.

CDR3 loop: CASRSTVDTEAFF. CDR3 sequence (DNA): TGTGCCAGCAGGTCAACAGTAGACACTGAAGCTTTCTTT. The chain has TRBV6-5 and TRBJ1-1; no reliable D call. This CDR3 has 13 amino acids. Trimming took 6 bases from V and 3 from J, leaving 11 bases between them. Germline V gene lookup returns CDR1 MNHEY and CDR2 SVGAGI.

The V and J genes are TRBV6-5 and TRBJ2-5; TRBD1 aligns across 7 bases. Germline CDR1 is MNHEY and CDR2 is SVGAGI. V dropped 6 bases and J dropped 2; count of bases not matched to a gene: 6. There are 14 residues in the CDR3. CDR3 loop: CASRSGGRQETQYF. In DNA, the CDR3 is TGTGCCAGCAGGTCAGGGGGTAGGCAAGAGACCCAGTACTTC.

This clone was counted between two and nine times. CDR3 in amino acids: CASSQGYEQYF. CDR3 coding DNA: TGCGCCAGTTCACAGGGGTACGAGCAGTACTTC. This chain uses TRBV5-1 with TRBJ2-7; TRBD1 aligns across 7 bases. CDR1 is SGHRS, CDR2 YFSETQ, per germline. This CDR3 region has 11 residues. The junction had 3 bases not matched to a gene; V was cut back by 8 bases and J by 4 bases.

In its sample, this clone was seen once. V gene TRBV9 combines with J gene TRBJ1-5, with D possibly TRBD1 on 5 matching bases. Germline assignment: CDR1 SGDLS and CDR2 YYNGEE. V was trimmed by 0 bases and J by 7 bases, leaving 11 bases between them. The CDR3 length is 14 residues. The CDR3 DNA sequence: TGTGCCAGCAGCGTAGTGGAGACAGACCAGCCCCAGCATTTT. It codes for CASSVVETDQPQHF.

In its sample, this clone was seen many times. The rearrangement links TRBV7-9 to TRBJ1-4, with a tentative D call TRBD1 (5 bases). V was cut by 5 bases and J by 5 bases, with 12 bases left in between. Looked up from germline, CDR1 is SEHNR and CDR2 is FQNEAQ (reference sequence). The CDR3 consists of 14 residues. The CDR3 loop is CASSGGGFNEKLFF. The CDR3 region has the DNA TGTGCCAGCAGCGGGGGGGGTTTCAATGAAAAACTGTTTTTT.

J is TRBJ1-1 and V is TRBV10-3; D is perhaps TRBD1 (5 bases). CDR3 length equals 12 residues. Deletions cut 4 bases from V and 11 bases from J, with 14 bases between. From germline, CDR1 is ENHRY and CDR2 SYGVKD. The CDR3 coding sequence is TGTGCCATCAGTGGGGAGGGGCCCTCGGCTTTCTTT. It encodes CAISGEGPSAFF.

The J gene is TRBJ2-3, the V gene TRBV7-2; 10 bases map to TRBD2. The CDR3 is 16 amino acids. The germline V gene has CDR1 SGHTA and CDR2 FQGNSA. V was clipped by 5 bases and J by 4 bases; unmatched bases: 9. The CDR3 DNA reads TGTGCCAGCAGCCCAGGGAGCGGGAGGGTGTCAGATACGCAGTATTTT. This translates into CASSPGSGRVSDTQYF.

The chain links TRBV28 to TRBJ2-7; no firm D call. The V gene lost 4 bases and the J gene lost 0 bases, with 13 bases spanning the gap. CDR3 length: 15 amino acids. Germline CDR1 and CDR2: MDHEN and SYDVKM. The CDR3 DNA sequence: TGTGCCAGCAGTTCCCACGAGGTAGGCTCCTACGAGCAGTACTTC. Translating it yields CASSSHEVGSYEQYF.

The chain uses TRBV10-1 and TRBJ2-3, with 9 bases that match TRBD1. There are 14 residues in the CDR3. The trim removed 3 bases at V and 4 bases at J, leaving 2 bases unmatched. Looked up from germline, CDR1 is WNHNN and CDR2 is SYGVQD (reference sequence). The CDR3 loop is CASSEGQGSDTQYF. CDR3 coding DNA: TGCGCCAGCAGTGAAGGACAGGGGTCAGATACGCAGTATTTT.

This clone was observed once. The J gene is TRBJ2-3, the V gene TRBV9; 9 bases line up with TRBD2. CDR1 is SGDLS, CDR2 YYNGEE, per germline. After removal of 3 bases from V and 4 bases from J, the junction contained 6 bases not matched to a gene. The CDR3 has 15 amino acids. CDR3 loop: CASSDSGSDADTQYF. The CDR3 nucleotides read TGTGCCAGCAGCGATAGCGGGAGCGATGCAGATACGCAGTATTTT.

A note on this clone: At one boundary the junction diverges from the germline segment, which might be a read error. The chain combines TRBV7-7 with TRBJ1-5; no definite D call. This CDR3 spans 13 amino acids. Germline V lookup: CDR1 SSHAT, CDR2 FNYEAQ (reference sequence). The CDR3, as DNA: TGTGCTAGCAGCTTGGCTGTGGATCAGCCCCAGCATTTT. It is translated as CASSLAVDQPQHF.

There are a few counts of this clone. V usage is TRBV6-1 and J usage is TRBJ2-7; D is ambiguous. CDR3 length equals 11 residues. Trimming stripped 4 bases from V and 5 bases from J, with 6 bases between. CDR1 and CDR2 from the germline V gene are MNHNS and SASEGT. The CDR3 reads CASSVENEQYF. The CDR3 DNA follows: TGTGCCAGCAGTGTCGAGAACGAGCAGTACTTC.

The chain combines TRBV5-1 with TRBJ2-7; 7 bases fit TRBD1. The CDR3 has 12 residues. V shed 2 bases and J 8 bases; nucleotides not matched to a gene: 4. The germline CDR1 and CDR2 sequences are SGHRS and YFSETQ. Here the CDR3 DNA reads TGCGCCAGCAGCTTAGACAGGGACCAGCAGTACTTC. This gives the protein CASSLDRDQQYF. Drawing the rest from reference TRBV5-1 and TRBJ2-7, the complete variable domain is KAGVTQTPRYLIKTRGQQVTLSCSPISGHRSVSWYQQTPGQGLQFLFEYFSETQRNKGNFPGRFSGRQFSNSRSEMNVSTLELGDSALYLCASSLDRDQQYFGPGTRLTVT.

V usage is TRBV11-2 and J usage is TRBJ2-7; 11 bases align to TRBD2. Losses at the gene ends were 5 bases for V and 7 bases for J; bases not matched to a gene: 13. This CDR3 spans 16 amino acids. CDR1 and CDR2 from the germline V gene are SGHAT and FQNNGV. The CDR3 sequence: CASSPNPGLAEPEQYF. The CDR3 DNA follows: TGTGCCAGCAGCCCTAATCCGGGACTAGCGGAGCCGGAGCAGTACTTC.

V gene TRBV5-1 combines with J gene TRBJ1-2; D not resolved. This CDR3 region has 12 residues. Trimming took 4 bases from V and 7 from J, leaving 11 bases between them. Germline values: CDR1 SGHRS, CDR2 YFSETQ. This CDR3 is CASSGGLGGYTF. The CDR3 coding sequence is TGCGCCAGCAGCGGAGGCCTGGGTGGCTACACCTTC.